The present T cell receptor beta chain was sequenced within a study of tumor-infiltrating lymphocytes in oesophageal squamous cell carcinoma. TCRdb itself ran the PCR reads through MiXCR, one entry per CDR3 protein. Seen here are 15,000 to 20,000 distinct CDR3 sequences, approximately 50% observed once, and the top ten hold 16%. Looked up from germline, CDR1 is SEHNR and CDR2 is FQNEAQ (reference sequence). The CDR3 is 12 amino acids. This chain uses TRBV7-9 with TRBJ2-7; D unresolved. The J call may not be correct, given that the DNA end is closer to TRBJ2-5. The sequence was obtained from a male donor with esophageal squamous cell carcinoma. Source material: esophageal tumor tissue. In nucleotides, the CDR3 is TGTGCCGCTCGGCGGTTTCAAGAGACCCAGTACTTC. It translates to CAARRFQETQYF.